These 14 T cell receptor beta chains originate from one sample sequenced in a study of shared clonotypes between healthy human individuals. Measured with immunoSEQ multiplex PCR; TCRdb has only the in-frame clones, and not every one. This sample yields about half a million clones, of which roughly three quarters are seen a single time; more than 10% belongs to the top ten. The sample was PBMCs. The receptors come from a woman aged 35 to 49 in good health. Some clones in this sample may be carry-over from other donors' samples.

The chain carries TRBV7-2 and TRBJ1-2, with D perhaps matching TRBD1 (5 bases). The CDR3 totals 14 residues. V shed 5 bases and J shed 7 bases, with 17 bases lying between them. CDR1 is SGHTA and CDR2 is FQGNSA in the germline V gene. CDR3 region: CASSLQGATGGYTF. CDR3 nucleotides: TGTGCCAGCAGCCTCCAGGGAGCAACTGGTGGCTACACCTTC.

The J gene is TRBJ2-7, the V gene TRBV9, with 7 bases aligning to TRBD2. Germline V lookup: CDR1 SGDLS, CDR2 YYNGEE. This CDR3 has 14 amino acids. V dropped 1 base and J dropped 2; count of bases not matched to a gene: 3. CDR3 bases: TGTGCCAGCAGCGTAACTAGCGAGGCCTACGAGCAGTACTTC. Translated, it gives CASSVTSEAYEQYF.

The J gene is TRBJ1-4, the V gene TRBV9; TRBD1 matches at 7 bases. The junction had 5 bases not matched to a gene; V was cut back by 4 bases and J by 5 bases. The CDR3 spans 14 residues. The germline V gene has CDR1 SGDLS and CDR2 YYNGEE. Here the CDR3 reads CASSPSGQNEKLFF. The DNA of the CDR3 is TGTGCCAGCAGCCCATCGGGACAGAATGAAAAACTGTTTTTT.

J is TRBJ2-4 and V is TRBV5-4, with TRBD1 identical over 7 bases. There are 15 residues in the CDR3. Germline CDR1 reads SGHNT; CDR2 reads YYREEE (reference sequence). J gave up 6 bases and V 0 bases, and 6 bases lay outside the gene matches. The CDR3: CASSLDRGTSNIQYF. As DNA, the CDR3 is TGTGCCAGCAGCTTGGACAGGGGCACGTCAAACATTCAGTACTTC.

This clone was observed many times. V usage is TRBV6-1 and J usage is TRBJ2-5; TRBD2 agrees at 7 bases. CDR1 is MNHNS, CDR2 SASEGT, per germline. The CDR3 loop spans 13 amino acids. V lost 8 bases, J lost 2 bases, and 5 bases stayed unmatched. CDR3 in amino acids: CASGRDEQETQYF. CDR3 nucleotide sequence: TGTGCCAGCGGGAGGGACGAGCAAGAGACCCAGTACTTC.

The V call is TRBV4-2, the J call TRBJ2-2; 10 nucleotides line up with TRBD2. CDR1 is LGHNA, CDR2 YNFKEQ, per germline. The trim removed 5 bases at V and 1 base at J, leaving 4 bases unmatched. The CDR3 totals 16 residues. The CDR3 DNA sequence: TGTGCCAGCAGCAGCGGACTAGCGGTGAACACCGGGGAGCTGTTTTTT. This sequence encodes CASSSGLAVNTGELFF.

The chain employs TRBV10-3 and TRBJ2-3; D gene uncertain. V gave up 8 bases and J gave up 1 base, with 10 bases separating them. The length of the CDR3 is 13 residues. Germline loops: CDR1 ENHRY, CDR2 SYGVKD. This chain's CDR3 is CAIGPLGTDTQYF. CDR3 DNA: TGTGCCATCGGACCCCTAGGCACAGATACGCAGTATTTT.

As regards this clone: It differs at one base from a far larger clone, so likely a read error. The sample carries other DNA sequences with the same CDR3. The chain couples TRBV7-9 to TRBJ2-4, with D perhaps matching TRBD1 or TRBD2 (5 bases each). Germline V CDR1 and CDR2: SEHNR, FQNEAQ (reference sequence). With 1 base removed from V and 4 bases from J, the gap between germline ends came to 14 bases. The CDR3 has 16 amino acids. CDR3: CASSLGAGLAKNIQYF. CDR3 coding DNA: TGTGCCAGCAGCTTAGGGGCAGGGCTAGCAAAAAACATTCAGTACTTC.

This rearrangement joins TRBV19 to TRBJ2-1; unclear D gene. CDR3 length: 16 amino acids. In germline, CDR1 is LNHDA, CDR2 SQIVND (reference sequence). With 5 bases removed from V and 8 bases from J, the gap between germline ends came to 22 bases. The CDR3 protein is CASSGPPGFRADEQFF. DNA for the CDR3: TGTGCCAGTAGTGGCCCCCCTGGATTCCGCGCCGATGAGCAGTTCTTC.

The rearrangement joins TRBV5-1 to TRBJ2-7, with TRBD2 matching over 10 bases. CDR3 length equals 13 residues. V shed 3 bases, J shed 6 bases, and the junction held 3 bases outside the gene matches. Germline loops: CDR1 SGHRS, CDR2 YFSETQ. As DNA, the CDR3 is TGCGCCAGCAGCTCCCGGACTAGCGGCGAGCAGTACTTC. Translating it yields CASSSRTSGEQYF.

V is TRBV29-1 and J is TRBJ2-5, with D unclear. CDR1 is SQVTM, CDR2 ANQGSEA, per germline. The length of the CDR3 is 12 residues. V gave up 4 bases and J gave up 2 bases, with 8 bases separating them. CDR3 sequence: CSVVGIQETQYF. CDR3 nucleotide sequence: TGCAGCGTTGTCGGTATACAAGAGACCCAGTACTTC. The full variable domain, in which reference TRBV29-1 and TRBJ2-5 provide the parts outside the CDR3, is SAVISQKPSRDICQRGTSLTIQCQVDSQVTMMFWYRQQPGQSLTLIATANQGSEATYESGFVIDKFPISRPNLTFSTLTVSNMSPEDSSIYLCSVVGIQETQYFGPGTRLLVL.

V is TRBV10-3 and J is TRBJ1-1, with D hard to call. V shed 3 bases and J shed 1 base, with 12 bases lying between them. Germline V CDR1 and CDR2: ENHRY, SYGVKD. The CDR3 consists of 15 residues. CDR3: CAISEWASGNTEAFF. Written as DNA, the CDR3 is TGTGCCATCAGTGAATGGGCATCGGGGAACACTGAAGCTTTCTTT.

This chain uses TRBV29-1 with TRBJ2-7; TRBD1 matches 8 bases. The CDR3 loop spans 11 amino acids. The germline V gene has CDR1 SQVTM and CDR2 ANQGSEA. With 6 bases clipped from V and 8 bases from J, the junction kept 6 bases outside the gene matches. DNA for the CDR3: TGCAGCGTGCTCCAGGGGGCGAAGCAGTACTTC. The encoded protein is CSVLQGAKQYF.

In the case of this clone: The likely explanation is a read error, given a far larger clone one base away. CDR3 sequence reads: CARSLGRIYGYTF. Written as DNA, the CDR3 is TGTGCCCGGAGTTTGGGACGGATCTATGGCTACACCTTC. J is TRBJ1-2 and V is TRBV30; TRBD1 is a possible D gene (5 bases). Per germline, CDR1 GTSNPN and CDR2 SVGIG (reference sequence). The CDR3 runs 13 residues.